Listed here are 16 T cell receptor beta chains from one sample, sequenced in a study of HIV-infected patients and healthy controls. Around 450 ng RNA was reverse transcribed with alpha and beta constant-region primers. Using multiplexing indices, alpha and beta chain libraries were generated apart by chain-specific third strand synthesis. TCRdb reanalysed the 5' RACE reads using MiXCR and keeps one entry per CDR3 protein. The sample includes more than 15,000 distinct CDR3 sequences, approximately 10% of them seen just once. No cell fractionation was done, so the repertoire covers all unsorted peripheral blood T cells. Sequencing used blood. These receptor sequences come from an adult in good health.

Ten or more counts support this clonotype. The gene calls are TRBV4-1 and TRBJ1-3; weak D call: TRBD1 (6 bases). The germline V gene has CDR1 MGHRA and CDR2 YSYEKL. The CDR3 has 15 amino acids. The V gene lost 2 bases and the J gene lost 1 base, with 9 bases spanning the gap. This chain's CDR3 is CASSQSTGSGNTIYF. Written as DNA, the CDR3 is TGCGCCAGCAGCCAATCTACAGGGTCTGGAAACACCATATATTTT.

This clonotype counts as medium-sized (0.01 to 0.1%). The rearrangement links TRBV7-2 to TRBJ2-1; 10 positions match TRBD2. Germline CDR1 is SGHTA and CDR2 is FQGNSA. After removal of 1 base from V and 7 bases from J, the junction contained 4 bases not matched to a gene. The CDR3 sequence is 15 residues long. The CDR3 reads CASSLVAGGLNEQFF. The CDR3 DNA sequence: TGTGCCAGCAGCTTAGTAGCGGGAGGACTAAATGAGCAGTTCTTC.

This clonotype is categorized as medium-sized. This CDR3 reads CASSFLPGSTYEQYF. As DNA, the CDR3 is TGTGCCAGCAGTTTCCTCCCAGGATCTACCTACGAGCAGTACTTC. The rearrangement uses TRBV27 and TRBJ2-7; D not resolved. The CDR3 length is 15 residues. Looked up from germline, CDR1 is MNHEY and CDR2 is SMNVEV (reference sequence). V dropped 3 bases and J dropped 2 bases, with 14 bases sitting between them.

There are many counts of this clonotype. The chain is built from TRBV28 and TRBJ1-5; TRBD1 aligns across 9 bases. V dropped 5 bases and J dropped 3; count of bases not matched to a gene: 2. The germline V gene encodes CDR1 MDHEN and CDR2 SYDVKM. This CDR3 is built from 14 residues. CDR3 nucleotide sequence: TGTGCCAGCAGTACAGGGGGCCTCAATCAGCCCCAGCATTTT. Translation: CASSTGGLNQPQHF.

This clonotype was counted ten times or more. The CDR3 region is CAISESSREGTDTQYF. The CDR3 DNA sequence: TGTGCCATCAGTGAGTCGAGCAGGGAAGGGACAGATACGCAGTATTTT. The gene calls are TRBV10-3 and TRBJ2-3; perhaps TRBD1 as D (5 bases). The V end lost 0 bases, the J end lost 3 bases, and 13 bases lay between the germline ends. Germline V CDR1 and CDR2: ENHRY, SYGVKD. This CDR3 has 16 residues.

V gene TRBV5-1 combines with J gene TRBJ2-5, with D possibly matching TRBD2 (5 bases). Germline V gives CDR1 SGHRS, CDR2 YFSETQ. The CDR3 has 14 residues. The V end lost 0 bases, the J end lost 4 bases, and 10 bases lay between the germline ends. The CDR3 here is CASSLGEAGETQYF. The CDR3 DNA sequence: TGCGCCAGCAGCTTGGGCGAGGCGGGAGAGACCCAGTACTTC.

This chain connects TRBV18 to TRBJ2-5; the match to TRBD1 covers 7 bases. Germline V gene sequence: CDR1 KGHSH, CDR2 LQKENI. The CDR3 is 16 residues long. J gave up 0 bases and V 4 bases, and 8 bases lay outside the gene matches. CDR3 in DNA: TGTGCCAGCTCACGGGGACAGCGACTGGACCAAGAGACCCAGTACTTC. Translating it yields CASSRGQRLDQETQYF.

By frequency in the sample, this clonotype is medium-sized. The CDR3 DNA reads TGTGCCAGCAGCTTAGATTCTAGCGGTTACAATGAGCAGTTCTTC. Its translation is CASSLDSSGYNEQFF. This rearrangement joins TRBV7-2 to TRBJ2-1, with 7 bases lining up with TRBD2. The germline gives CDR1 SGHTA, CDR2 FQGNSA. The CDR3 sequence is 15 residues long. The V gene end was trimmed by 1 base and the J gene end by 4 bases; junction bases not matched to a gene: 4.

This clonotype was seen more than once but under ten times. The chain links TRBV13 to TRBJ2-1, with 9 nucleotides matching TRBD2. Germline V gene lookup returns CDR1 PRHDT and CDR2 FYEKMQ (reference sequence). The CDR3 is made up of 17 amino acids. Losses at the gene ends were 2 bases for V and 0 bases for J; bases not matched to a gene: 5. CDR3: CASSLRREGSSYNEQFF. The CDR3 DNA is TGTGCCAGCAGCTTAAGGCGGGAGGGCTCCTCCTACAATGAGCAGTTCTTC.

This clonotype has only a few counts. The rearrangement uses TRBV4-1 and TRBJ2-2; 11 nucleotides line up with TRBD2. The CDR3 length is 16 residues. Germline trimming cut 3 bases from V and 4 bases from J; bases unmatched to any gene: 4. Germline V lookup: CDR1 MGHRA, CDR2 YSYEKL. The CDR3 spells CASSQGLAEGTGELFF. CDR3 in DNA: TGCGCCAGCAGCCAGGGACTAGCGGAGGGCACCGGGGAGCTGTTTTTT.

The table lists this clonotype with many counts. The CDR3 nucleotides are TGTGCCAGCAGTGAATTGGGGGGCAATCAGCCCCAGCATTTT. This codes for CASSELGGNQPQHF. The chain carries TRBV2 and TRBJ1-5, with a weak D call TRBD1 (5 bases). Germline values: CDR1 SNHLY, CDR2 FYNNEI. V lost 2 bases and J lost 2, with 7 bases in between. The CDR3 length is 14 residues.

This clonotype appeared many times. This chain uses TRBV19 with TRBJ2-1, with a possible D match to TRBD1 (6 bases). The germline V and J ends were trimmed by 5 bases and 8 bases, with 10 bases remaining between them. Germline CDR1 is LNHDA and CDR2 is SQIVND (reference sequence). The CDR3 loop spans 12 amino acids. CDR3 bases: TGTGCCAGTAGTCCTGACAGGTATGAGCAGTTCTTC. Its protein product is CASSPDRYEQFF.

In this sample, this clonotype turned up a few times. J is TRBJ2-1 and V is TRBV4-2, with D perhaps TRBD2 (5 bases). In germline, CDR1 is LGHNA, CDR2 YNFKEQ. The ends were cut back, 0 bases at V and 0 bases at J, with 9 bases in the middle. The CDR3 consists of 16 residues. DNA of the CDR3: TGTGCCAGCAGCCAAGAGGCGGGCTTCTCCTACAATGAGCAGTTCTTC. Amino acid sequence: CASSQEAGFSYNEQFF.

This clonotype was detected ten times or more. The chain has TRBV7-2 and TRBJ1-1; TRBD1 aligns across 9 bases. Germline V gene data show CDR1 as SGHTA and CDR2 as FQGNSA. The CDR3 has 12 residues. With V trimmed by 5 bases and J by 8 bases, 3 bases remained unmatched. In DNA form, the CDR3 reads TGTGCCAGCAGCAAGACAGGGGGGGAAGCTTTCTTT. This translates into CASSKTGGEAFF.

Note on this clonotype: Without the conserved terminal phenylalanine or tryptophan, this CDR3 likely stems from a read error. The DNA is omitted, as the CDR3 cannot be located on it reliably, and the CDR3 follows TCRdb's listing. CDR3: CASSLRTGTPDRL. V usage is TRBV28 and J usage is TRBJ1-2; the table's D call TRBD1 went unverified against the DNA. The CDR3 has 13 amino acids, counting both end residues. The V gene's germline CDR1 is MDHEN and CDR2 SYDVKM.

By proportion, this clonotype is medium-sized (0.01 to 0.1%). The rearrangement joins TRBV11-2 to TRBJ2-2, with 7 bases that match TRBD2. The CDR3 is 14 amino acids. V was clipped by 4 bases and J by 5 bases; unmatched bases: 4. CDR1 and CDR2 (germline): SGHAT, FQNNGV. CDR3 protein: CASSWRERTGELFF. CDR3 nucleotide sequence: TGTGCCAGCAGCTGGCGGGAGAGGACCGGGGAGCTGTTTTTT.